Listed below are T cell receptor beta chains from one sample, sequenced in a study of T-cell reconstitution after alpha-beta-depleted transplantation in children. TCRdb reprocessed the PCR reads with MiXCR, giving one entry per CDR3 protein. The table has 500,000 to 750,000 distinct CDR3 sequences, 10% to 15% seen once. The source was PBMCs, mostly from graft donor cells, collected 360 days after TCRalphabeta/CD19-depleted stem cell transplant. The source is a male patient aged 5 to 17 who had a stem cell transplant for acute myeloid leukemia, so the T cells may come from the graft donor. Both conserved end residues are part of each CDR3. D genes are given only for firm matches. Size tells how often a clone was seen (once, few, many) or the class of an expanded clone, and some rows leave it out.

once	NA	TRBJ2-1	TRBV2	CASSYPLGVLDNEQFF	TGTGCCAGCAGTTACCCCCTCGGGGTGCTGGACAATGAGCAGTTCTTC
many	TRBD2	TRBJ2-2	TRBV27	CASSLVAGSGELFF	TGTGCCAGCAGTTTAGTAGCGGGCTCCGGGGAGCTGTTTTTT
few	NA	TRBJ2-2	TRBV5-1	CATRDANTGELFF	TGCGCCACCAGGGACGCGAACACCGGGGAGCTGTTTTTT
many	NA	TRBJ2-3	TRBV29-1	CSARTGTDTQYF	TGCAGCGCCCGGACTGGCACAGATACGCAGTATTTT
NA	TRBD2	TRBJ2-1	TRBV4-3	CASSQDLPSPASGSGNEQFF	TGCGCCAGCAGCCAAGATCTCCCTTCCCCGGCTAGCGGGAGCGGAAATGAGCAGTTCTTC
NA	TRBD2	TRBJ2-1	TRBV29-1	CSSRGGTSGIHEQFF	TGCAGCTCTCGGGGGGGGACTAGCGGGATTCATGAGCAGTTCTTC
NA	TRBD2	TRBJ2-1	TRBV2	CASNLLAGNNEQFF	TGTGCCAGCAATTTGTTAGCGGGAAACAATGAGCAGTTCTTC
NA	TRBD2	TRBJ2-1	TRBV7-3	CASSLTSGRRGEQFF	TGTGCCAGCAGCTTGACTAGCGGCCGGCGAGGGGAGCAGTTCTTC
many	NA	TRBJ2-3	TRBV29-1	CSLPPGGLLGDTQYF	TGCAGCTTACCTCCCGGAGGACTCCTAGGGGATACGCAGTATTTT
many	TRBD1	TRBJ2-3	TRBV29-1	CSVKHRDRATDTQYF	TGCAGCGTAAAACACCGGGACAGGGCGACAGATACGCAGTATTTT
few	NA	TRBJ1-2	TRBV28	CASTGEKFHGYTF	TGTGCCAGCACCGGGGAAAAGTTCCATGGCTACACCTTC
few	TRBD2	TRBJ2-1	TRBV20-1	CSAFLAGESEQFF	TGCAGTGCTTTCCTAGCGGGAGAGTCTGAGCAGTTCTTC
few	NA	TRBJ2-7	TRBV20-1	CSASRGTPYEQYF	TGCAGTGCTAGTAGGGGGACTCCCTACGAGCAGTACTTC
NA	TRBD2	TRBJ2-3	TRBV24-1	CATSDPGLAGGKDTQYF	TGTGCCACCAGTGACCCAGGACTAGCGGGAGGGAAAGATACGCAGTATTTT
NA	NA	TRBJ2-1	TRBV25-1	CASSEGTAYNEQFF	TGTGCCAGCAGTGAAGGGACGGCCTACAATGAGCAGTTCTTC
few	TRBD2	TRBJ2-1	TRBV5-1	CASSLSSGTLYNEQFF	TGCGCCAGCAGCTTGAGTAGCGGGACTTTGTACAATGAGCAGTTCTTC
many	NA	TRBJ1-6	TRBV28	CASSRAEGISYNSPLHF	TGTGCCAGCAGTCGGGCAGAGGGAATCTCCTATAATTCACCCCTCCACTTT
few	NA	TRBJ2-1	TRBV28	CASSLVVGVAGEQFF	TGTGCCAGCAGTTTGGTGGTTGGCGTTGCGGGTGAGCAGTTCTTC
many	TRBD2	TRBJ2-1	TRBV12-3/TRBV12-4	CASSLTAGLAGVEQFF	TGTGCCAGCAGTTTAACGGCGGGACTAGCGGGAGTGGAGCAGTTCTTC
few	NA	TRBJ1-5	TRBV4-2	CASSDRQGNQPQHF	TGTGCCAGCAGCGATAGACAGGGCAATCAGCCCCAGCATTTT
NA	TRBD2	TRBJ2-7	TRBV6-1	CASGLADTYEQYF	TGTGCCAGCGGACTAGCGGACACCTACGAGCAGTACTTC
few	TRBD2	TRBJ2-1	TRBV28	CASSLHRGGTSGYNEQFF	TGTGCCAGCAGTTTACACAGGGGGGGGACTAGCGGATACAATGAGCAGTTCTTC
few	TRBD2	TRBJ2-1	TRBV27	CASSSVGPRLAGYNEQFF	TGTGCCAGCAGTTCGGTGGGCCCCCGACTAGCGGGTTACAATGAGCAGTTCTTC
NA	NA	TRBJ2-3	TRBV29-1	CSVGGRPTDTQYF	TGCAGCGTTGGGGGGCGTCCCACAGATACGCAGTATTTT
NA	TRBD2	TRBJ2-1	TRBV6-2/TRBV6-3	CASSYRGLAGQEQFF	TGTGCCAGCAGTTACAGGGGACTAGCAGGTCAGGAGCAGTTCTTC
few	NA	TRBJ2-2	TRBV7-8	CASSFGPHGGELFF	TGTGCCAGCAGCTTTGGGCCGCACGGCGGGGAGCTGTTTTTT
few	NA	TRBJ2-1	TRBV7-2	CASSLMGSYNEQFF	TGTGCCAGCAGCTTAATGGGGAGCTACAATGAGCAGTTCTTC
many	NA	TRBJ2-3	TRBV12-3/TRBV12-4	CASSLEGLGTDTQYF	TGTGCCAGCAGTTTAGAGGGGCTTGGCACAGATACGCAGTATTTT
NA	TRBD2	TRBJ2-7	TRBV9	CASSGNSGNFEQYF	TGTGCCAGCAGCGGGAACAGCGGGAATTTCGAGCAGTACTTC
few	NA	TRBJ2-7	TRBV7-9	CASSLRTSYEQYF	TGTGCCAGCAGTCTAAGGACCTCCTACGAGCAGTACTTC
few	NA	TRBJ1-6	TRBV7-2	CASSLVGGQNSPLHF	TGTGCCAGCAGCTTAGTGGGGGGGCAGAATTCACCCCTCCACTTT
few	NA	TRBJ1-5	TRBV12-3/TRBV12-4	CASSFQGTLNQPQHF	TGTGCCAGCAGTTTCCAGGGTACCCTTAATCAGCCCCAGCATTTT
few	TRBD2	TRBJ2-1	TRBV5-1	CASTLTSGRVNEQFF	TGCGCCAGCACCCTGACTAGCGGGAGGGTAAATGAGCAGTTCTTC
few	NA	TRBJ2-3	TRBV19	CASRVGPTGTDTQYF	TGTGCCAGTAGAGTCGGACCCACGGGCACAGATACGCAGTATTTT
NA	NA	TRBJ2-7	TRBV29-1	CSVTGLLYEQYF	TGCAGCGTTACAGGTCTCCTCTACGAGCAGTACTTC
few	NA	TRBJ2-1	TRBV9	CASSVADLISYNEQFF	TGTGCCAGCAGCGTAGCCGACCTAATCTCCTACAATGAGCAGTTCTTC
few	TRBD1	TRBJ2-1	TRBV11-2	CASSFSPGQDYNEQFF	TGTGCCAGCAGCTTTTCACCGGGACAGGACTACAATGAGCAGTTCTTC
NA	TRBD2	TRBJ2-7	TRBV12-3/TRBV12-4	CASSNLGLADYEQYF	TGTGCCAGCAGTAACCTAGGACTAGCGGACTACGAGCAGTACTTC
few	NA	TRBJ1-1	TRBV29-1	CSVDGQGRGTEAFF	TGCAGCGTTGATGGGCAGGGGAGAGGAACTGAAGCTTTCTTT
NA	TRBD1	TRBJ2-6	TRBV12-3/TRBV12-4	CASGPTGQEPPGANVLTF	TGTGCCAGCGGACCCACGGGACAGGAGCCACCTGGGGCCAACGTCCTGACTTTC
many	NA	TRBJ1-3	TRBV7-8	CASSLNTRASGNTIYF	TGTGCCAGCAGCTTAAATACGAGGGCCTCTGGAAACACCATATATTTT